What follows are 26 T cell receptor beta chains derived from one specimen sequenced in a study of blood T cells in healthy people across ages. A second PCR of 7 to 11 cycles used a sample-barcoded 5' primer and a J-beta primer mix. TCRdb re-called the 5' RACE reads with MiXCR, one entry per CDR3 protein. The sample includes roughly 1.4 million distinct CDR3 sequences, 55% to 75% of them seen just once. The sequenced sample was blood. These receptors were taken from a man aged 18 to 29 in good health.

This chain joins TRBV7-9 and TRBJ1-2, with 8 positions matching TRBD1. Trimming at V came to 5 bases and at J to 4 bases, leaving 9 bases not matched to a gene. This CDR3 spans 15 amino acids. Per germline, CDR1 SEHNR and CDR2 FQNEAQ (reference sequence). CDR3: CASSPDRGQLYGYTF. Here the CDR3 DNA reads TGTGCCAGCAGCCCAGACAGGGGCCAGCTCTATGGCTACACCTTC. The full variable domain, in which reference TRBV7-9 and TRBJ1-2 provide the parts outside the CDR3, is DTGVSQNPRHKITKRGQNVTFRCDPISEHNRLYWYRQTLGQGPEFLTYFQNEAQLEKSRLLSDRFSAERPKGSFSTLEIQRTEQGDSAMYLCASSPDRGQLYGYTFGSGTRLTVV.

The CDR3 loop reads CASSSWGGRGTDTQYF. The CDR3 nucleotides are TGTGCCAGCAGTTCGTGGGGTGGACGGGGCACAGATACGCAGTATTTT. V usage is TRBV6-5 and J usage is TRBJ2-3; D is unclear. V gave up 4 bases and J gave up 1 base, with 15 bases separating them. Germline lookup yields CDR1 MNHEY and CDR2 SVGAGI. The CDR3 runs to 16 residues.

This clonotype was seen a single time. The V call is TRBV7-9, the J call TRBJ2-1; D gene uncertain. With 6 bases removed from V and 10 bases from J, the gap between germline ends came to 25 bases. Per germline, CDR1 SEHNR and CDR2 FQNEAQ (reference sequence). CDR3 length: 16 amino acids. This CDR3 reads CASSIYRSSSSYEQFF. DNA of the CDR3: TGTGCCAGCAGTATTTACCGATCCTCGAGCTCCTACGAGCAGTTCTTC.

The rearrangement joins TRBV3-1 to TRBJ2-7; 7 nucleotides match TRBD2. The CDR3 runs to 14 residues. With V trimmed by 3 bases and J by 0 bases, 2 bases remained unmatched. Germline CDR1 is LGHDT and CDR2 is YNNKEL (reference sequence). The CDR3, as DNA: TGTGCCAGCAGCCACACTAGCGACTCCTACGAGCAGTACTTC. Its translation: CASSHTSDSYEQYF.

This clonotype came up a few times. The rearrangement joins TRBV27 to TRBJ2-3, with D possibly matching TRBD2 (6 bases). The CDR3 extends over 16 amino acids. Germline lookup yields CDR1 MNHEY and CDR2 SMNVEV (reference sequence). V lost 5 bases and J lost 4, with 19 bases in between. The CDR3 here is CASSALTSGVSDTQYF. CDR3 DNA: TGTGCCAGCAGTGCCCTCACCTCGGGGGTATCAGATACGCAGTATTTT.

There are a few counts of this clonotype. The chain joins TRBV6-6 to TRBJ1-5, with 8 bases that match TRBD1. V lost 6 bases and J lost 0; bases outside the gene matches: 4. CDR1 and CDR2 (germline): MNHNY, SVGAGI (reference sequence). CDR3 length: 15 amino acids. Written as DNA, the CDR3 is TGTGCCAGCAGCCCTGGACAGGGTAGCAATCAGCCCCAGCATTTT. It specifies CASSPGQGSNQPQHF.

J is TRBJ2-3 and V is TRBV28; possible D gene TRBD2, 5 bases. V lost 5 bases, J lost 2 bases, and 20 bases lay in between. Germline values: CDR1 MDHEN, CDR2 SYDVKM. The CDR3 contains 17 residues. The CDR3 spells CASSPLEVARTTDTQYF. The CDR3 DNA reads TGTGCCAGCAGTCCATTGGAGGTAGCGAGAACCACAGATACGCAGTATTTT.

The chain uses TRBV12-3 or TRBV12-4 and TRBJ1-5; perhaps TRBD1 as D (5 bases). With 6 bases removed from V and 9 bases from J, the gap between germline ends came to 15 bases. The CDR3 is 13 residues long. The CDR3 spells CASSWDEERPQHF. In DNA form, the CDR3 reads TGTGCCAGCAGCTGGGACGAAGAGAGGCCCCAGCATTTT.

The chain has TRBV13 and TRBJ1-5; D is perhaps TRBD1 (5 bases). Per the germline V gene, CDR1 is PRHDT and CDR2 is FYEKMQ (reference sequence). The CDR3 contains 14 residues. Trimming stripped 5 bases from V and 6 bases from J, with 14 bases between. CDR3 region: CASSKGLRGQPQHF. CDR3 in DNA: TGTGCCAGCAGCAAGGGACTGAGGGGTCAGCCCCAGCATTTT.

J is TRBJ2-7 and V is TRBV28; 10 bases align to TRBD1. The J segment lost 5 bases and the V segment lost 0 bases, leaving 10 bases of the junction unmatched. The CDR3 is 17 residues long. Looked up from germline, CDR1 is MDHEN and CDR2 is SYDVKM. CDR3 DNA sequence: TGTGCCAGCAGTTTATGGAGGACGGGACAGGGGTTCGACGAGCAGTACTTC. This gives the protein CASSLWRTGQGFDEQYF. Together with reference TRBV28 and TRBJ2-7, the CDR3 gives the full variable domain: DVKVTQSSRYLVKRTGEKVFLECVQDMDHENMFWYRQDPGLGLRLIYFSYDVKMKEKGDIPEGYSVSREKKERFSLILESASTNQTSMYLCASSLWRTGQGFDEQYFGPGTRLTVT.

This clonotype showed up just once. V usage is TRBV4-3 and J usage is TRBJ1-4; the D gene is possibly TRBD1 (5 bases). CDR3 size: 17 residues. V dropped 0 bases and J dropped 0 bases, with 11 bases sitting between them. CDR1 LGHNA and CDR2 YSLEER come from the germline V gene. CDR3 sequence reads: CASSQDGAGATNEKLFF. The CDR3 DNA sequence: TGCGCCAGCAGCCAAGATGGCGCGGGGGCAACTAATGAAAAACTGTTTTTT.

The CDR3 nucleotides read TGCAGTGCTAGTCCCCGACTAGCGGGGGGGATCGGCACAGATACGCAGTATTTT. Residues: CSASPRLAGGIGTDTQYF. The V gene is TRBV20-1, the J gene TRBJ2-3, with 14 bases identical to TRBD2. The CDR3 has 18 amino acids. CDR1 is DFQATT, CDR2 SNEGSKA, per germline (reference sequence). Losses at the gene ends were 3 bases for V and 1 base for J; bases not matched to a gene: 9.

This clonotype has just a few counts. The CDR3 region is CASSPPPGDQPQHF. As DNA, the CDR3 is TGTGCCAGCAGTCCGCCCCCGGGGGATCAGCCCCAGCATTTT. V usage is TRBV12-3 or TRBV12-4 and J usage is TRBJ1-5; perhaps TRBD1 as D (5 bases). Trimming cost V 5 bases and J 5 bases, with 13 bases left between them. This CDR3 spans 14 amino acids.

This clonotype appeared a few times. The chain recombines TRBV7-2 with TRBJ2-7; D not resolved. Looked up from germline, CDR1 is SGHTA and CDR2 is FQGNSA. The CDR3 extends over 14 amino acids. The V end lost 7 bases, the J end lost 1 base, and 14 bases lay between the germline ends. The CDR3 spells CASTPETPSYEQYF. CDR3 DNA: TGTGCCAGCACCCCCGAGACACCTTCCTACGAGCAGTACTTC. Variable domain in full (rest from reference TRBV7-2 and TRBJ2-7): GAGVSQSPSNKVTEKGKDVELRCDPISGHTALYWYRQSLGQGLEFLIYFQGNSAPDKSGLPSDRFSAERTGGSVSTLTIQRTQQEDSAVYLCASTPETPSYEQYFGPGTRLTVT.

The chain couples TRBV29-1 to TRBJ2-7; a possible D gene is TRBD2 (8 bases). TRBJ2-5 explains the end of the DNA better; the J call may be wrong. The germline V gene has CDR1 SQVTM and CDR2 ANQGSEA. The CDR3 has 16 residues. This CDR3 reads CSVGFSGTALAETQYF. CDR3 coding DNA: TGCAGCGTTGGGTTTAGCGGGACAGCCCTGGCAGAGACCCAGTACTTC.

The chain joins TRBV28 to TRBJ2-4; the D is unclear. The V end lost 6 bases, the J end lost 0 bases, and 9 bases lay between the germline ends. This CDR3 region has 14 residues. Germline CDR1 is MDHEN and CDR2 is SYDVKM. This CDR3 reads CASRSQLAKNIQYF. CDR3 sequence (DNA): TGTGCCAGCAGGAGTCAACTAGCCAAAAACATTCAGTACTTC.

This clonotype showed up many times. This chain joins TRBV5-1 and TRBJ2-7; 8 nucleotides align to TRBD1. With V trimmed by 4 bases and J by 6 bases, 9 bases remained unmatched. The CDR3 is made up of 14 amino acids. Germline CDR1 reads SGHRS; CDR2 reads YFSETQ. This CDR3 reads CASSPRQGKSEQYF. The CDR3 nucleotides read TGCGCCAGCAGCCCCAGACAGGGGAAATCCGAGCAGTACTTC.

J is TRBJ2-4 and V is TRBV15; 7 positions agree with TRBD1. CDR1 and CDR2 from the germline V gene are LNHNV and YYDKDF (reference sequence). The CDR3 totals 13 residues. Trimming removed 4 bases from V and 9 bases from J; junction bases left unmatched: 6. CDR3 DNA: TGTGCCACCAGCAACAAACAGGGGTCCATTCAGTACTTC. Translating gives CATSNKQGSIQYF.

This CDR3 reads CASSLTGLVNNEQFF. In nucleotides, the CDR3 is TGCGCCAGCAGCTTGACGGGTTTAGTTAACAATGAGCAGTTCTTC. This chain connects TRBV5-1 to TRBJ2-1; no firm D call. Trimming took 1 base from V and 5 from J, leaving 13 bases between them. The V gene's germline CDR1 is SGHRS and CDR2 YFSETQ. This CDR3 is built from 15 residues.

The chain employs TRBV15 and TRBJ2-1; D is perhaps TRBD2 (7 bases). The CDR3 runs 16 residues. In germline, CDR1 is LNHNV, CDR2 YYDKDF (reference sequence). Trimming shortened V by 1 base and J by 3 bases, and 13 bases separated the two germline ends. The CDR3 protein is CATSRGGGDLYNEQFF. CDR3 nucleotides: TGTGCCACCAGCAGAGGAGGGGGGGACCTCTACAATGAGCAGTTCTTC.

The rearrangement uses TRBV9 and TRBJ2-1, with D perhaps given as TRBD1 or TRBD2 (5 bases each). CDR3 length: 14 amino acids. Germline-derived CDR1 and CDR2 are SGDLS and YYNGEE. The V gene lost 4 bases and the J gene lost 12 bases, with 20 bases spanning the gap. This CDR3 reads CASSLGTTVGGQFF. The DNA of the CDR3 is TGTGCCAGCAGCTTAGGAACGACAGTTGGGGGGCAGTTCTTC. The full variable domain, completed using reference TRBV9 and TRBJ2-1, is DSGVTQTPKHLITATGQRVTLRCSPRSGDLSVYWYQQSLDQGLQFLIQYYNGEERAKGNILERFSAQQFPDLHSELNLSSLELGDSALYFCASSLGTTVGGQFFGPGTRLTVL.

This rearrangement joins TRBV5-1 to TRBJ1-1, with 7 bases identical to TRBD1. The CDR3 covers 18 residues. Germline-derived CDR1 and CDR2 are SGHRS and YFSETQ. J was trimmed by 0 bases and V by 4 bases; bases with no gene match: 15. DNA of the CDR3: TGCGCCAGCAGCGGCACACGAGACAGGGCCGCCTTGAACACTGAAGCTTTCTTT. It is translated as CASSGTRDRAALNTEAFF.

A few counts support this clonotype. J is TRBJ2-6 and V is TRBV29-1; no definite D call. This CDR3 contains 12 residues. The ends were cut back, 3 bases at V and 3 bases at J, with 3 bases in the middle. In germline, CDR1 is SQVTM, CDR2 ANQGSEA. CDR3 amino acids: CSVELGANVLTF. The CDR3 DNA reads as TGCAGCGTTGAGCTTGGGGCCAACGTCCTGACTTTC.

The chain couples TRBV12-3 or TRBV12-4 to TRBJ2-1, with TRBD2 matching over 8 bases. The CDR3 length is 15 residues. The V segment lost 5 bases and the J segment 5 bases; nucleotides outside the gene matches: 8. The CDR3 DNA reads as TGTGCCAGCAGTGCGAGCGGGGGCCCTAACAATGAGCAGTTCTTC. Protein: CASSASGGPNNEQFF.

The table lists this clonotype with a few counts. The V and J genes are TRBV29-1 and TRBJ2-5; TRBD1 matches at 7 bases. Looked up from germline, CDR1 is SQVTM and CDR2 is ANQGSEA. J lost 5 bases, V lost 7 bases, and 7 bases had no gene match. The CDR3 contains 12 residues. The chain's CDR3 is CSGEQGWETQYF. In DNA form, the CDR3 reads TGCAGCGGAGAACAGGGGTGGGAGACCCAGTACTTC.

This clonotype was seen a handful of times. The V gene is TRBV9, the J gene TRBJ1-2; 7 positions agree with TRBD1. This CDR3 contains 14 residues. Trimming removed 3 bases from V and 6 bases from J; junction bases left unmatched: 8. Germline V gives CDR1 SGDLS, CDR2 YYNGEE. CDR3 nucleotide sequence: TGTGCCAGCAGCGACCCATCGACAGGGAATGGCTACACCTTC. Amino acids: CASSDPSTGNGYTF.